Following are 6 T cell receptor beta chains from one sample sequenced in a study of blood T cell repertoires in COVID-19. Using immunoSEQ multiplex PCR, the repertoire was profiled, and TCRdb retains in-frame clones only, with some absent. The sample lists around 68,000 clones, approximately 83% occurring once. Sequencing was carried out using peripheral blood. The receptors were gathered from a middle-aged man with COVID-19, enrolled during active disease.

The CDR3: CATGTSGGSTNTGELFF. Written as DNA, the CDR3 is TGTGCCACGGGGACTAGCGGGGGGAGCACTAACACCGGGGAGCTGTTTTTT. The chain employs TRBV10-3 and TRBJ2-2; TRBD2 matches at 15 bases. This CDR3 has 17 amino acids. Germline V gives CDR1 ENHRY, CDR2 SYGVKD. The trim removed 10 bases at V and 2 bases at J, leaving 8 bases unmatched.

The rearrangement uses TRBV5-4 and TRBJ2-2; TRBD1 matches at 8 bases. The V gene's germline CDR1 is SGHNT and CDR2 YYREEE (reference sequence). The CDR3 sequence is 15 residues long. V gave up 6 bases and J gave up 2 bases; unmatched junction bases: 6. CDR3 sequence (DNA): TGTGCCAGCACGGCAGGGGGCCCCAACACCGGGGAGCTGTTTTTT. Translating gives CASTAGGPNTGELFF.

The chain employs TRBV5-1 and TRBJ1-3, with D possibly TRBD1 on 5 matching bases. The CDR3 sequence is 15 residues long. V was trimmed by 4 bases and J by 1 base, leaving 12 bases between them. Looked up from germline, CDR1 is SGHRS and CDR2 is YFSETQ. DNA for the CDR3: TGCGCCAGCAGCCCTCGGGGACTATCTGGAAACACCATATATTTT. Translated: CASSPRGLSGNTIYF.

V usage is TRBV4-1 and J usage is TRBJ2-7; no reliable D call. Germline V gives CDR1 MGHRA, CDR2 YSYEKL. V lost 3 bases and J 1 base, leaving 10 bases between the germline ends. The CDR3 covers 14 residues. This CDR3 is CASSHGTESYEQYF. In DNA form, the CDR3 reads TGCGCCAGCAGCCATGGCACAGAGTCCTACGAGCAGTACTTC.

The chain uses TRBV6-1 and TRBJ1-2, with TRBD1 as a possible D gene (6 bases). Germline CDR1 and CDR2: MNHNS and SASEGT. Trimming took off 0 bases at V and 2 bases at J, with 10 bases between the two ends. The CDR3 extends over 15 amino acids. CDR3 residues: CASSEAPGENYGYTF. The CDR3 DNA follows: TGTGCCAGCAGTGAAGCCCCAGGGGAGAACTATGGCTACACCTTC.

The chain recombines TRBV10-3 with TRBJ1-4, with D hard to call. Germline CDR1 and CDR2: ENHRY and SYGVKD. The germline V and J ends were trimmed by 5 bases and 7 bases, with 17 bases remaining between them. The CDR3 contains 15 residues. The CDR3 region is CAISSSEGRREKLFF. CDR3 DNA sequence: TGTGCCATCAGTTCCTCCGAGGGTAGGCGTGAAAAACTGTTTTTT.